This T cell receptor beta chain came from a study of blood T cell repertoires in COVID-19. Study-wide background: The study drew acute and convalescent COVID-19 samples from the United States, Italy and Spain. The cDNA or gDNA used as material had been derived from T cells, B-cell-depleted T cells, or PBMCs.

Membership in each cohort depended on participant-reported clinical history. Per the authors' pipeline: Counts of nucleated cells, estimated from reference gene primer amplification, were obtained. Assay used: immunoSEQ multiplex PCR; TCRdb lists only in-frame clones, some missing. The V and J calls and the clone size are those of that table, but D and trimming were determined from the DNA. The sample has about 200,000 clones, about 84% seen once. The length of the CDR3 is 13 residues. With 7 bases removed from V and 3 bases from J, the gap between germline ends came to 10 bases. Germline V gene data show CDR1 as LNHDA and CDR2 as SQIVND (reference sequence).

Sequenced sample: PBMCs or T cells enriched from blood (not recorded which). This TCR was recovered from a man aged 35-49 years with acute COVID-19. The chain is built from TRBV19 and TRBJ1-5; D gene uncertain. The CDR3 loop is CASTSVINQPQHF. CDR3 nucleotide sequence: TGTGCCAGTACGTCGGTCATCAATCAGCCCCAGCATTTT.